Listed below are T cell receptor beta chains from one sample, sequenced in a study of immune evolution from preneoplasia to lung adenocarcinoma. Some clones are missing from TCRdb's copy, which holds only in-frame ones; the method was immunoSEQ multiplex PCR. The sample consists of over 6,000 clones, 76% of them appearing once. Material: FFPE minimally invasive lung adenocarcinoma tissue. The receptors stem from a person aged 60-80 years with lung adenocarcinoma. CDR3s include the opening cysteine and the closing phenylalanine or tryptophan. The D gene is left open where the match is weak. Clone size is given for some rows only: seen once, a few or many times, or a class if the clone is expanded.

clone_size: few
d_call: .
v_call: TRBV4-1
j_call: TRBJ2-1
cdr3_aa: CASSQPGPWNEQFF
cdr3_nt: TGCGCCAGCAGCCAACCGGGGCCTTGGAATGAGCAGTTCTTC

clone_size: medium-sized
d_call: .
v_call: TRBV10-2
j_call: TRBJ1-1
cdr3_aa: CASSVKGGTEAFF
cdr3_nt: TGCGCCAGCAGTGTTAAGGGGGGGACTGAAGCTTTCTTT

clone_size: .
d_call: .
v_call: TRBV7-9
j_call: TRBJ2-1
cdr3_aa: CASSLAGVSYNEQFF
cdr3_nt: TGTGCCAGCAGCTTAGCGGGGGTTTCCTACAATGAGCAGTTCTTC

clone_size: .
d_call: .
v_call: TRBV29-1
j_call: TRBJ2-1
cdr3_aa: CSVEDPARYNEQFF
cdr3_nt: TGCAGCGTTGAGGATCCTGCTCGTTACAATGAGCAGTTCTTC

clone_size: .
d_call: .
v_call: TRBV28
j_call: TRBJ1-1
cdr3_aa: CASSSDRKQNTEAFF
cdr3_nt: TGTGCCAGCAGTTCCGACAGAAAGCAGAACACTGAAGCTTTCTTT

clone_size: .
d_call: TRBD1
v_call: TRBV28
j_call: TRBJ2-5
cdr3_aa: CASSPGTGNQETQYF
cdr3_nt: TGTGCCAGCAGTCCAGGGACAGGGAACCAAGAGACCCAGTACTTC

clone_size: .
d_call: .
v_call: TRBV7-9
j_call: TRBJ2-3
cdr3_aa: CASSPKGPDTQYF
cdr3_nt: TGTGCCAGCAGCCCGAAGGGGCCAGATACGCAGTATTTT

clone_size: .
d_call: .
v_call: TRBV6-1
j_call: TRBJ2-7
cdr3_aa: CASKAGPISYEQYF
cdr3_nt: TGTGCCAGCAAGGCAGGCCCAATCTCCTACGAGCAGTACTTC

clone_size: .
d_call: TRBD2
v_call: TRBV4-1
j_call: TRBJ2-7
cdr3_aa: CASSQDPGLAVQYF
cdr3_nt: TGCGCCAGCAGCCAAGATCCCGGACTAGCCGTGCAGTACTTC

clone_size: .
d_call: TRBD1
v_call: TRBV6-5
j_call: TRBJ1-5
cdr3_aa: CASSLQGAGNQPQHF
cdr3_nt: TGTGCCAGCAGTCTACAGGGGGCAGGCAATCAGCCCCAGCATTTT

clone_size: once
d_call: TRBD1
v_call: TRBV30
j_call: TRBJ2-7
cdr3_aa: CAWSPGTGTYEQYF
cdr3_nt: TGTGCCTGGAGTCCCGGGACAGGGACCTACGAGCAGTACTTC

clone_size: .
d_call: TRBD2
v_call: TRBV7-9
j_call: TRBJ2-1
cdr3_aa: CASRREAYNEQFF
cdr3_nt: TGTGCCAGCAGACGGGAGGCATACAATGAGCAGTTCTTC

clone_size: .
d_call: TRBD1
v_call: TRBV7-3
j_call: TRBJ1-1
cdr3_aa: CASSLLGPGGQGMGTEAFF
cdr3_nt: TGTGCCAGCAGCTTATTGGGGCCCGGGGGACAGGGGATGGGCACTGAAGCTTTCTTT

clone_size: .
d_call: TRBD2
v_call: TRBV28
j_call: TRBJ2-7
cdr3_aa: CASSLSPGGYEQYF
cdr3_nt: TGTGCCAGCAGTTTGTCCCCGGGGGGATACGAGCAGTACTTC

clone_size: .
d_call: TRBD2
v_call: TRBV19
j_call: TRBJ2-3
cdr3_aa: CASKAGGSKDTQYF
cdr3_nt: TGTGCCAGTAAGGCGGGAGGGTCGAAAGATACGCAGTATTTT

clone_size: .
d_call: .
v_call: TRBV25-1
j_call: TRBJ2-7
cdr3_aa: CASSLQGTYEQYF
cdr3_nt: TGTGCCAGCAGTCTCCAGGGGACCTACGAGCAGTACTTC

clone_size: .
d_call: .
v_call: TRBV4-1
j_call: TRBJ2-3
cdr3_aa: CASGKGPVAEGADTQYF
cdr3_nt: TGCGCCAGCGGTAAGGGGCCGGTAGCGGAGGGAGCAGATACGCAGTATTTT

clone_size: .
d_call: .
v_call: TRBV5-1
j_call: TRBJ2-4
cdr3_aa: CASSGGTAAKNIQYF
cdr3_nt: TGCGCCAGCAGCGGGGGGACGGCAGCCAAAAACATTCAGTACTTC

clone_size: .
d_call: TRBD2
v_call: TRBV14
j_call: TRBJ2-7
cdr3_aa: CASSPGGGRRNEQYF
cdr3_nt: TGTGCCAGCAGCCCTGGTGGCGGGAGGAGGAACGAGCAGTACTTC

clone_size: few
d_call: .
v_call: TRBV14
j_call: TRBJ1-1
cdr3_aa: CASSQGPAKSTEAFF
cdr3_nt: TGTGCCAGCAGCCAAGGTCCGGCTAAGAGCACTGAAGCTTTCTTT

clone_size: .
d_call: .
v_call: TRBV4-1
j_call: TRBJ2-7
cdr3_aa: CASSQDDRSSSYEQYF
cdr3_nt: TGCGCCAGCAGCCAAGATGACAGGTCGAGCTCCTACGAGCAGTACTTC

clone_size: .
d_call: .
v_call: TRBV30
j_call: TRBJ1-1
cdr3_aa: CAWSAIRATEAFF
cdr3_nt: TGTGCCTGGAGTGCCATACGGGCCACTGAAGCTTTCTTT

clone_size: .
d_call: TRBD1
v_call: TRBV7-3
j_call: TRBJ1-1
cdr3_aa: CASSSQGTEAFF
cdr3_nt: TGTGCCAGCAGCTCACAGGGGACTGAAGCTTTCTTT

clone_size: .
d_call: .
v_call: TRBV7-2
j_call: TRBJ2-7
cdr3_aa: CASSFYRTYEQYF
cdr3_nt: TGTGCCAGCAGCTTCTACAGAACCTACGAGCAGTACTTC

clone_size: .
d_call: TRBD1
v_call: TRBV5-1
j_call: TRBJ2-7
cdr3_aa: CASRPQGDRTYEQYF
cdr3_nt: TGCGCCAGCAGACCCCAAGGGGACAGGACCTACGAGCAGTACTTC

clone_size: .
d_call: .
v_call: TRBV30
j_call: TRBJ1-4
cdr3_aa: CAWSSLADYEKLFF
cdr3_nt: TGTGCCTGGAGTAGCTTGGCGGACTACGAAAAACTGTTTTTT

clone_size: .
d_call: TRBD2
v_call: TRBV18
j_call: TRBJ2-7
cdr3_aa: CASSGEGISYEQYF
cdr3_nt: TGTGCCAGCTCGGGGGAGGGGATCTCCTACGAGCAGTACTTC

clone_size: .
d_call: TRBD1
v_call: TRBV27
j_call: TRBJ2-5
cdr3_aa: CASSPGTVHHQETQYF
cdr3_nt: TGTGCCAGCAGTCCGGGGACAGTTCATCACCAAGAGACCCAGTACTTC

clone_size: .
d_call: .
v_call: TRBV5-1
j_call: TRBJ2-4
cdr3_aa: CASSLGNSGAKNIQYF
cdr3_nt: TGCGCCAGCAGCTTGGGCAATTCGGGAGCCAAAAACATTCAGTACTTC

clone_size: .
d_call: TRBD2
v_call: TRBV5-6
j_call: TRBJ2-5
cdr3_aa: CASSDLRGGIQETQYF
cdr3_nt: TGTGCCAGCAGTGACCTCCGGGGGGGAATCCAAGAGACCCAGTACTTC

clone_size: .
d_call: TRBD1
v_call: TRBV6-1
j_call: TRBJ2-3
cdr3_aa: CASNVGQGRTDTQYF
cdr3_nt: TGTGCCAGCAACGTCGGACAGGGGAGGACAGATACGCAGTATTTT

clone_size: .
d_call: TRBD1
v_call: TRBV5-1
j_call: TRBJ1-1
cdr3_aa: CASSLATGEWTEAFF
cdr3_nt: TGCGCCAGCAGCTTGGCGACAGGGGAGTGGACTGAAGCTTTCTTT

clone_size: .
d_call: TRBD2
v_call: TRBV29-1
j_call: TRBJ2-3
cdr3_aa: CSIATSGSLATTSTDTQYF
cdr3_nt: TGCAGCATAGCCACTAGCGGGAGCCTGGCCACGACTAGCACAGATACGCAGTATTTT

clone_size: .
d_call: TRBD2
v_call: TRBV2
j_call: TRBJ2-1
cdr3_aa: CASSPTSGNLGEQFF
cdr3_nt: TGTGCCAGCAGTCCTACTAGCGGGAATTTGGGTGAGCAGTTCTTC

clone_size: .
d_call: .
v_call: TRBV27
j_call: TRBJ1-1
cdr3_aa: CASRGRGWGNTEAFF
cdr3_nt: TGTGCCAGCCGCGGTCGGGGGTGGGGGAACACTGAAGCTTTCTTT

clone_size: .
d_call: TRBD1
v_call: TRBV6-5
j_call: TRBJ1-1
cdr3_aa: CASRDSPGTGFAFF
cdr3_nt: TGTGCCAGCCGTGACTCACCCGGGACAGGGTTCGCTTTCTTT

clone_size: .
d_call: TRBD2
v_call: TRBV5-1
j_call: TRBJ2-1
cdr3_aa: CASSLELTGTSHNEQFF
cdr3_nt: TGCGCCAGCAGCTTGGAGTTAACCGGGACTAGCCACAATGAGCAGTTCTTC

clone_size: .
d_call: .
v_call: TRBV19
j_call: TRBJ2-3
cdr3_aa: CASSWASGGPDTQYF
cdr3_nt: TGTGCCAGTAGTTGGGCCTCGGGGGGCCCAGATACGCAGTATTTT

clone_size: once
d_call: .
v_call: TRBV29-1
j_call: TRBJ1-1
cdr3_aa: CSRGGCTEAFF
cdr3_nt: TGCAGCCGGGGGGGGTGCACTGAAGCTTTCTTT

clone_size: .
d_call: TRBD1
v_call: TRBV30
j_call: TRBJ2-7
cdr3_aa: CAWTSGGGYEQYF
cdr3_nt: TGTGCCTGGACATCAGGGGGCGGGTATGAGCAGTACTTC

clone_size: .
d_call: .
v_call: TRBV11-3
j_call: TRBJ1-1
cdr3_aa: CASSRDTEAFF
cdr3_nt: TGTGCCAGCAGCAGGGACACTGAAGCTTTCTTT

clone_size: .
d_call: TRBD2
v_call: TRBV7-3
j_call: TRBJ2-1
cdr3_aa: CASSFQETGGGYNEQFF
cdr3_nt: TGTGCCAGCAGCTTTCAGGAAACGGGAGGGGGTTACAATGAGCAGTTCTTC

clone_size: few
d_call: .
v_call: TRBV19
j_call: TRBJ1-2
cdr3_aa: CASNGASWGHGYTF
cdr3_nt: TGTGCCAGTAACGGGGCCTCCTGGGGCCATGGCTACACCTTC

clone_size: .
d_call: TRBD1
v_call: TRBV5-6
j_call: TRBJ2-5
cdr3_aa: CASSLDGTGGKTQYF
cdr3_nt: TGTGCCAGCAGCTTGGATGGGACAGGCGGCAAGACCCAGTACTTC

clone_size: .
d_call: .
v_call: TRBV5-1
j_call: TRBJ1-5
cdr3_aa: CASSLGSGSLGPQHF
cdr3_nt: TGCGCCAGCAGCTTGGGATCAGGTTCTTTGGGGCCCCAGCATTTT

clone_size: .
d_call: .
v_call: TRBV7-9
j_call: TRBJ2-7
cdr3_aa: CASMDGGMGEQYF
cdr3_nt: TGTGCCAGCATGGATGGCGGGATGGGCGAGCAGTACTTC

clone_size: .
d_call: TRBD2
v_call: TRBV5-1
j_call: TRBJ2-3
cdr3_aa: CASSPLAGGFTDTQYF
cdr3_nt: TGCGCCAGCAGCCCGTTAGCGGGGGGATTCACAGATACGCAGTATTTT

clone_size: .
d_call: TRBD1
v_call: TRBV6-4
j_call: TRBJ1-5
cdr3_aa: CASGTGGNQPQHF
cdr3_nt: TGTGCCAGCGGGACAGGGGGGAATCAGCCCCAGCATTTT

clone_size: few
d_call: .
v_call: TRBV4-1
j_call: TRBJ2-7
cdr3_aa: CASSQVVAISSYEQYF
cdr3_nt: TGCGCCAGCAGCCAAGTCGTCGCGATCAGCTCCTACGAGCAGTACTTC

clone_size: few
d_call: .
v_call: TRBV6-1
j_call: TRBJ1-1
cdr3_aa: CASSESPRTEAFF
cdr3_nt: TGTGCCAGCAGTGAATCACCCCGCACTGAAGCTTTCTTT

clone_size: .
d_call: TRBD2
v_call: TRBV27
j_call: TRBJ2-7
cdr3_aa: CASSSPGTRHYEQYF
cdr3_nt: TGTGCCAGCAGTAGTCCCGGGACTAGACACTACGAGCAGTACTTC